This TCR beta chain derives from a study of OX40 agonist ivuxolimab in advanced cancers. V lost 10 bases to trimming and J lost 8 bases; unmatched junction nucleotides: 13. CDR1 MDHEN and CDR2 SYDVKM come from the germline V gene. The CDR3 has 14 amino acids. TCRdb keeps only in-frame clones here, not all; method: immunoSEQ multiplex PCR. This table has some 50,000 clones, roughly 88% appearing once. The sample consisted of CD4+ or CD8+ T cells sorted from blood, taken in a trial of the OX40 agonist ivuxolimab. The source is an adult with an advanced solid tumor such as melanoma, head and neck, liver or kidney cancer. The V gene is TRBV28, the J gene TRBJ1-4, with 7 bases that match TRBD1. As DNA, the CDR3 is TGTGCCACCAGGAATGCGGGACAGACCGAAAAACTGTTTTTT. This sequence encodes CATRNAGQTEKLFF.